This T cell receptor beta chain was recovered during a study of T and B cells in COVID-19 patients. TRB was amplified from about 260-540 ng of blood genomic DNA. Germline V lookup: CDR1 MNHNS, CDR2 SASEGT. J was trimmed by 4 bases and V by 2 bases; bases with no gene match: 2. CDR3 length: 15 amino acids. TRB rearrangements were amplified by multiplex PCR with BIOMED2 TRB-A/B primers. TCRdb reanalysed the multiplex PCR reads using MiXCR and keeps one entry per CDR3 protein. In the table there are some 5,000 distinct CDR3 sequences, roughly a quarter of which are singletons. This clonotype is termed medium-sized. What it recognizes is unknown. Study-level results: Blood from mildly ill patients while symptomatic, and early samples from severe cases, were scarce. In COVID-19 patients, T cell receptor beta variable and joining gene use was reportedly strongly skewed.

This rearrangement joins TRBV6-1 to TRBJ2-3; 11 nucleotides match TRBD2. This sequence was found in a human donor with active COVID-19. The sample consisted of blood. The CDR3 reads CASSELAGGPDTQYF. The CDR3 bases are TGTGCCAGCAGTGAACTAGCGGGGGGCCCAGATACGCAGTATTTT.